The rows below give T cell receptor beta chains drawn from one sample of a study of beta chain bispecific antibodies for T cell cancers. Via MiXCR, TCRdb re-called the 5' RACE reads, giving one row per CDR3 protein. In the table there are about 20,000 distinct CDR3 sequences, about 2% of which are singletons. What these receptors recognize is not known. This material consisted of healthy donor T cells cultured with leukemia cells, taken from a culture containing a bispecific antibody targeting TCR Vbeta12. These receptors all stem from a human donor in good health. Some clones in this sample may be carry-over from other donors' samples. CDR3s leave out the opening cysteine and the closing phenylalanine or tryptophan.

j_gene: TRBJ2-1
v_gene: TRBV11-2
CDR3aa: ASSLVASGYNEQF

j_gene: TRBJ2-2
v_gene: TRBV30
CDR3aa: AWTPSGELF

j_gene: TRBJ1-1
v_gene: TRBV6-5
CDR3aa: ASSYSRQGPTHTEAF

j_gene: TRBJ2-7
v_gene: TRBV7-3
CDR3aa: ASSLLWHEQY

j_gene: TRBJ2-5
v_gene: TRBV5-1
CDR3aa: ASSLWLQETQY

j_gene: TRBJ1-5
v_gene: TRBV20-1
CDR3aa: SARELVSGLNQPQH

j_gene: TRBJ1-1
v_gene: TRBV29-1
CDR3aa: SVERDLAEAF

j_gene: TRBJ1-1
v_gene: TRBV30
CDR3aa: AWRTPGVYTEAF

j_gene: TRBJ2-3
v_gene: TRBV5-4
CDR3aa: ASSPSSGGAHTQY

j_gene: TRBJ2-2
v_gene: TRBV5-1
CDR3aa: ASSMTGELF

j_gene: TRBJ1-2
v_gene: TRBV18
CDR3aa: ASSAPTSSFANYGYT

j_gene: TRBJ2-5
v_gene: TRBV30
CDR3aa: AWSDGTGQETQY

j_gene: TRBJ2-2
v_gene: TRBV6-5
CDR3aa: ASSGGGGLF

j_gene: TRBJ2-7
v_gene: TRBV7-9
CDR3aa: ASSPGGAGFEEQY

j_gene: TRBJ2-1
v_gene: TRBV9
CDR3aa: ASSVLADYNEQF

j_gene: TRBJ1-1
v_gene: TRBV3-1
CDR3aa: ASSLTGLMITEAF

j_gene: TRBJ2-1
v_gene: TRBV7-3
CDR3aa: ASSSPLAGHKGYNEQF

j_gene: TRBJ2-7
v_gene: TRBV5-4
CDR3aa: ASSLGGLAYEQY

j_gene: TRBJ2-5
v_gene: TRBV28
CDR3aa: ASSLIGLETQY

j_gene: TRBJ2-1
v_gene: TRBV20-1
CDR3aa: SARLGTSGGGAYNEQF

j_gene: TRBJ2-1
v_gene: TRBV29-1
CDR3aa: SVRTDYGDSYNEQF

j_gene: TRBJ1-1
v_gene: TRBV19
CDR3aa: ASSRDIEAF

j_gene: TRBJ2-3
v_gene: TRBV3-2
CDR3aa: ASSPNIEWSDTQY

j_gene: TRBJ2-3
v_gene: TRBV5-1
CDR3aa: ASSPGLAGSTDTQY

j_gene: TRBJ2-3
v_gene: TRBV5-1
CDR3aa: ASSLVNPTDTQY

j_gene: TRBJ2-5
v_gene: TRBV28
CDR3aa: ASSLTGVGVEETQY

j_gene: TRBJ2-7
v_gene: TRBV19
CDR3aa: ASSIGGANEQY

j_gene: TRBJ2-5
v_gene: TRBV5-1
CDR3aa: ASSLAWGGETQY

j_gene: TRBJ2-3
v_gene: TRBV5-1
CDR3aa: ASSLVSPGLSDTQY

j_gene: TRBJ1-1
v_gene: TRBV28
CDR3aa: ASSSLARGTEAF

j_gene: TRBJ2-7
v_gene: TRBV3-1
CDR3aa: ASSQVGLAGAVEYEQY

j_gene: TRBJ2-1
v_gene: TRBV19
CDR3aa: ASSMDRNNEQF

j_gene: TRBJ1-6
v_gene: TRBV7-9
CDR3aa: ASRYRDAGSPLH

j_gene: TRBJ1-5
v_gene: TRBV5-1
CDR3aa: ASSLDNRVGPHNQPQH

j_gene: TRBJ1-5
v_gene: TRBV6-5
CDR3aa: ASGGSEPQH

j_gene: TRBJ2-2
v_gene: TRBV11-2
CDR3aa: ASRPRGELF

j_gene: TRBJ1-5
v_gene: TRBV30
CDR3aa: ASGTGDGQPQH

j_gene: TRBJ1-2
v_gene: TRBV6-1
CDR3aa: ASSELGAAYGYT

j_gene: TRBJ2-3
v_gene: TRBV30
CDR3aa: AWSPENTDTQY

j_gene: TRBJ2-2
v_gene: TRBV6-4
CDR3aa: ASRPLGGSGTGELF

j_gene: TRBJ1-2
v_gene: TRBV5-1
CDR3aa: ASSGAGTGGDGYT

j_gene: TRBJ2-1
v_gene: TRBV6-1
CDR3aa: ATTGAGAYNEQF